This TCR beta chain was sequenced for a study of blood T cell repertoires in COVID-19. Study details: From T cells, B-cell-depleted T cells, or PBMCs came the material, which was cDNA or gDNA.

In Seattle, patients joined the study during active infection and were tracked longitudinally. In the authors' workflow: The authors estimated nucleated cell counts from reference gene primer amplification. The data were produced by immunoSEQ multiplex PCR, yet TCRdb's version contains in-frame clones alone and is incomplete. The V and J calls and clone size were taken over from that table, and D and trimming were inferred from the DNA. This table has roughly 230,000 clones, 92% appearing once. The CDR3 length is 15 residues. Per the germline V gene, CDR1 is SGHDT and CDR2 is YYEEEE. Trimming shortened V by 2 bases and J by 4 bases, and 15 bases separated the two germline ends.

The TCR sequence derives from a man aged 25-45 years with COVID-19, enrolled during active disease. The gene calls are TRBV5-6 and TRBJ1-1; D is unresolved. The sample was peripheral blood. CDR3 protein: CASSFGEGGPTEAFF. CDR3 nucleotides: TGTGCCAGCAGCTTTGGGGAGGGAGGCCCCACTGAAGCTTTCTTT.